This TCR beta chain was observed in a study of shared clonotypes between healthy human individuals. Some clones are missing from TCRdb's copy, which holds only in-frame ones; the method was immunoSEQ multiplex PCR. Found here are about 2.2 million clones, around 95% of them singletons; the top ten hold approximately 1.6%. A word on this clone: Its specificity is unknown.

Whole-study results and caveats: Among non-shared clonotypes, generation probabilities were lower than among those shared by all four donors.

Trimming removed 6 bases at V and 8 bases at J, with 16 bases between. Looked up from germline, CDR1 is MDHEN and CDR2 is SYDVKM. The CDR3 runs to 14 residues. Naive CD8 cells, CD45RO-negative and positively selected for CCR7, excluded terminally differentiated effector memory CD45RA+ cells. Source material: naive CD8+ T cells from PBMCs. V usage is TRBV28 and J usage is TRBJ2-2; D perhaps matches TRBD1 (6 bases). This receptor was obtained from a man aged 18 to 35 in good health. Some clones in this sample may be carry-over from other donors' samples. The CDR3: CASRRTAMVGELFF. The CDR3 DNA is TGTGCCAGCAGAAGGACAGCCATGGTAGGGGAGCTGTTTTTT.